The rows below give T cell receptor beta chains drawn from one sample of a study of T-cell reconstitution after alpha-beta-depleted transplantation in children. TCRdb called the PCR reads again in MiXCR, with one record for every CDR3 protein. Among approximately 980,000 distinct CDR3 sequences, about 29% were seen once, and the ten largest hold 28%. The source was PBMCs, mostly from graft donor cells, collected 360 days after TCRalphabeta/CD19-depleted stem cell transplant. These receptors all stem from a boy under two years old who had a stem cell transplant for SCID, so the T cells may come from the graft donor. The conserved cysteine and the conserved F or W are not part of the CDR3 here. Fields, in order: V gene, CDR3 length, D gene, J gene, CDR3 protein. The D gene is left open where the match is weak.

TRBV5-1,11,.,TRBJ2-5,ASSLAGDLAQY
TRBV6-1,15,.,TRBJ1-5,ASSEDGTGYSNQPQH
TRBV7-9,14,.,TRBJ2-1,ASSLDLGGDYNEQF
TRBV9,11,.,TRBJ2-1,ASRGTTYNEQF
TRBV6-1,12,TRBD1,TRBJ1-1,ASQGQGFYTEAF
TRBV10-3,12,TRBD1,TRBJ2-1,AIGGDRAYNEQF
TRBV11-1,17,.,TRBJ2-6,ASSFGTLGTAAGANVLT
TRBV4-3,13,.,TRBJ1-2,ASSQGVGKNYGYT
TRBV29-1,14,.,TRBJ2-3,SAGRMRPTVTDTQY
TRBV2,10,TRBD2,TRBJ2-7,ASERGTYEQY
TRBV5-1,13,.,TRBJ2-2,ASSFSPGDTGELF
TRBV7-7,12,.,TRBJ2-5,ASTPLRVKETQY
TRBV7-9,12,TRBD1,TRBJ1-1,ASSRTTGGTEAF
TRBV12-3/TRBV12-4,10,.,TRBJ2-1,ASSFGENEQF